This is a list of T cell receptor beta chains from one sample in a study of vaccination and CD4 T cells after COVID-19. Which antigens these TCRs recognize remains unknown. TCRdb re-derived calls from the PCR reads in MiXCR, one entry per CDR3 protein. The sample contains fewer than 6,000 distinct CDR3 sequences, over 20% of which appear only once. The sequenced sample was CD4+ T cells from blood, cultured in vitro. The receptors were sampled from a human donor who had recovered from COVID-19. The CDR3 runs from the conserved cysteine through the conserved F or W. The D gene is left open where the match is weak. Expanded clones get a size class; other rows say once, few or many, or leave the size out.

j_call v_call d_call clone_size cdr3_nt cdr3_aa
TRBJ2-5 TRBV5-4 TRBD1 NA TGTACCAGCAGCCTGGGACAGGTAGAGACCCAGTACTTC CTSSLGQVETQYF
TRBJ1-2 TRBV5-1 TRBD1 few TGCGCCAGCAGCGGAGAGGGGGCGAGTGGCTACACCTTC CASSGEGASGYTF
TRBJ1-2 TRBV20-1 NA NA TGCAGTGCTGGGACTGCAGCGTCAAGCGGCTACACCTTC CSAGTAASSGYTF
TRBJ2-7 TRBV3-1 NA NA TGTGCCAGCAGCCAGTACGGGACCTACGAGCAGTACTTC CASSQYGTYEQYF
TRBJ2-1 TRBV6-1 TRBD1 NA TGTGCCAGCAGTGAAAGAGGACAGGGGGCGCACGATGAGCAGTCCTTC CASSERGQGAHDEQSF
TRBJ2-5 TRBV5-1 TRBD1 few TGCGCCAGCAGCTTGGGACGAGGGGGCAGGTTGGAGACCCAGTACTTC CASSLGRGGRLETQYF
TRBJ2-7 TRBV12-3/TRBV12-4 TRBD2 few TGTGCCAGCAGGCCGGGACTAGCGGGGGCAGAGCAGTACTTC CASRPGLAGAEQYF
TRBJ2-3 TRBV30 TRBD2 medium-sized TGTGCCTGGAGTCCGGCGGGGGGGGCGCAGTATTTT CAWSPAGGAQYF
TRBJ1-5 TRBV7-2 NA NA TGTGCCAGCAGCTTACGTACCCCCAATCAGCCCCAGCATTTT CASSLRTPNQPQHF
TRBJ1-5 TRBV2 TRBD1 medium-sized TGTGCCAGCTCCCGGGACAGGGACCAGCCCCAGCATTTT CASSRDRDQPQHF
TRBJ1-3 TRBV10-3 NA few TGTGCCAGCCACGAGGGCGCCGGAAACACCATATATTTT CASHEGAGNTIYF
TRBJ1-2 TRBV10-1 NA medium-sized TGCGCCAGCAGTGAGTCCAACCGGTCCTGGGGCTACACCTTC CASSESNRSWGYTF
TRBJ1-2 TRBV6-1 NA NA TGTGCCAGCAGTGAATATCAACCCCCAATCCGCTACACCTTC CASSEYQPPIRYTF
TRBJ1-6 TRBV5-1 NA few TGCGCCAGCAGCTTGGGCTCCCGGGGGAGGCCCTATAATTCACCCCTCCACTTT CASSLGSRGRPYNSPLHF
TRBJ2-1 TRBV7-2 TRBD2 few TGTGCCAGCAGCTACCAGAGCGGGGGTTGGGGTGAGCAGTTCTTC CASSYQSGGWGEQFF
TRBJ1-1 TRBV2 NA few TGTGCCAGCAGTGAAAGGATGGGGAACACTGAAGCTTTCTTT CASSERMGNTEAFF
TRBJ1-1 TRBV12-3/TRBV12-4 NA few TGTGCCAGCAGTCCCACAGGGAAGGGAACTGAAGCTTTCTTT CASSPTGKGTEAFF
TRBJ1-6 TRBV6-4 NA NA TGTGCCGGCAGTGACGGGCTTGCCCTCCACTTT CAGSDGLALHF
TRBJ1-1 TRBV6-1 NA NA TGTGCCAGCATTTCCCGGACTCGTAACACTGAAGCTTTCTTT CASISRTRNTEAFF
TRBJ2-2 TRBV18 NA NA TGTGCCAGCTCCCGGAATGCAGGAGAGAACACCGGGGAGCTGTTTTTT CASSRNAGENTGELFF
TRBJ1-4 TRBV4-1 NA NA TGCGCCAGCACCCCTTCCCGGGGGGCAAATGAAAAACTGTTTTTT CASTPSRGANEKLFF
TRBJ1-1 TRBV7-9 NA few TGTGCCAGCAGCGCCGAAGCCAGGCACACTGAAGCTTTCTTT CASSAEARHTEAFF
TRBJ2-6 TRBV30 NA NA TGTGCCTGGACAGGATTAACCGCTGGCGGGGCCAACGTCCTGACTTTC CAWTGLTAGGANVLTF
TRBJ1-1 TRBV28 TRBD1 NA TGTGCCAGCAGTCCCCTTAGGGGGCAGAAAGCTTTCTTT CASSPLRGQKAFF
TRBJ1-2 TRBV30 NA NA TGTGCCTGGAGCCCCTCCCTACTCTCTAACTATGGCTACACCTTC CAWSPSLLSNYGYTF
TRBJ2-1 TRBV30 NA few TGTGCCTGGGCGGGGTACAATGAGCAGTTCTTC CAWAGYNEQFF
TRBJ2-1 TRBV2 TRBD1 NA TGTGCCAGCAGCTTTCAACAGGGGCGATCAAATGAGCAGTTCTTC CASSFQQGRSNEQFF
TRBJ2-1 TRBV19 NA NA TGTGCCAGTAGTCCAGAACAGTGGGGCGGGGGCCGTTACAATGAGCAGTTCTTC CASSPEQWGGGRYNEQFF
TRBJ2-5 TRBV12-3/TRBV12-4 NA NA TGTGCCAGCAGACGCGGGCAGACCCAGTACTTC CASRRGQTQYF
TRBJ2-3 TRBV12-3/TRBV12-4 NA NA TGTGCCAGCAGTCCCCCGAGTGGAGGGTCCACAGATACGCAGTATTTT CASSPPSGGSTDTQYF
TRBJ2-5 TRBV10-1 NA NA TGCGCCGAAGTAAAGAGTCAAGAGACCCAGTACTTC CAEVKSQETQYF
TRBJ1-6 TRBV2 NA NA TGTGTCAGTGCCGAGGGTCAGGGAACGGGCAATTCACCCCTCCACTTT CVSAEGQGTGNSPLHF
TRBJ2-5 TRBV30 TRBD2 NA TGTGCCGGAGCGGGGCAAGAGACCCAGTACTTC CAGAGQETQYF
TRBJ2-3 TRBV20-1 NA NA TGCAGTGCTCCCCGGGCCACAGATACGCAGTATTTT CSAPRATDTQYF
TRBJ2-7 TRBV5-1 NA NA TGCGCCAGCAGCTCCGGGGCCTACGAGCAGTACTTC CASSSGAYEQYF
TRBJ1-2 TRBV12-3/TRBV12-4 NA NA TGTGCCAGCAGTCGAGCTCTCGGGGGCTACACCTTC CASSRALGGYTF
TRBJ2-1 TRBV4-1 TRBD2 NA TGCGCCAGCAGCCAAGTCGGGGGGACCTACAATGAGCAGTTCTTC CASSQVGGTYNEQFF